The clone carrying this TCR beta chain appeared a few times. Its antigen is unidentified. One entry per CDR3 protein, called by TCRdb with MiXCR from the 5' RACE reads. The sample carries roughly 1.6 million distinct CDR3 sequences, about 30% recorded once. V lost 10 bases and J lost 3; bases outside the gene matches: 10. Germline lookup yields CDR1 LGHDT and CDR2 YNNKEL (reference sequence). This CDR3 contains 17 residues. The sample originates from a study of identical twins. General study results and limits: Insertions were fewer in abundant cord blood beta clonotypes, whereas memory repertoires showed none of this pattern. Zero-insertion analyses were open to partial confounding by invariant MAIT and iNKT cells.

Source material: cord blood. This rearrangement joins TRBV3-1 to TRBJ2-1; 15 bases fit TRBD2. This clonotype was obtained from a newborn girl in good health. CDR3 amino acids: CATSGLAGGPRYNEQFF. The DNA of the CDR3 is TGTGCCACCTCCGGACTAGCGGGAGGGCCACGCTACAATGAGCAGTTCTTC.